One sample yielded the 30 T cell receptor beta chains listed below, sequenced in a study of circulating and synovial CD4+ cells in juvenile arthritis. TCRdb's table, derived via immunoSEQ multiplex PCR, lists solely in-frame clones and lacks some. In the table there are under 40,000 clones, 80% to 95% of which are singletons. Specimen: CD4+ T cells from blood. These TCRs come from a human donor with juvenile idiopathic arthritis.

V is TRBV2 and J is TRBJ1-1; TRBD1 is a possible D gene (6 bases). The germline gives CDR1 SNHLY, CDR2 FYNNEI. There are 15 residues in the CDR3. The germline V and J ends were trimmed by 6 bases and 4 bases, with 18 bases remaining between them. The CDR3 coding sequence is TGTGCCAGCAGCCCCCCCCCACAGGGCGGCACTGAAGCTTTCTTT. Translating it yields CASSPPPQGGTEAFF.

The gene calls are TRBV5-1 and TRBJ2-2, with 8 bases matching TRBD1. The length of the CDR3 is 14 residues. Germline lookup yields CDR1 SGHRS and CDR2 YFSETQ. With V trimmed by 6 bases and J by 7 bases, 8 bases remained unmatched. The CDR3 is CASKGDRLIGELFF. The CDR3 coding sequence is TGCGCCAGCAAGGGGGACAGGTTAATCGGGGAGCTGTTTTTT.

CDR3 DNA: TGTGCCAGCAGTGAACAGGGCCAGGGAAGCCAGCCCCAGCATTTT. It translates to CASSEQGQGSQPQHF. The genes are TRBV2 and TRBJ1-5; D is possibly TRBD1 (5 bases). The germline CDR1 and CDR2 sequences are SNHLY and FYNNEI. The CDR3 is 15 residues long. V gave up 2 bases and J gave up 7 bases, with 15 bases separating them.

This chain connects TRBV7-9 to TRBJ2-4, with D maybe TRBD2 (6 bases). From germline, CDR1 is SEHNR and CDR2 FQNEAQ (reference sequence). The CDR3 has 14 residues. The V end was cut by 6 bases, the J end by 4 bases, with 13 bases between. This CDR3 reads CASSSSGGKNIQYF. The CDR3 nucleotides are TGTGCCAGCAGTTCGTCCGGGGGAAAAAACATTCAGTACTTC.

The chain combines TRBV7-8 with TRBJ1-6, with 7 bases identical to TRBD1. Unmatched junction bases numbered 10, after V lost 5 bases and J lost 6 bases. This CDR3 region has 16 residues. Germline V gene data show CDR1 as SGHVS and CDR2 as FQNEAQ. The CDR3 DNA reads TGTGCCAGCAGCCCAACCGACAGGGCAATTAATTCACCCCTCCACTTT. This sequence encodes CASSPTDRAINSPLHF.

This clone was detected once. V usage is TRBV6-1 and J usage is TRBJ2-5; the D gene is possibly TRBD1 (5 bases). V was cut by 5 bases and J by 3 bases, with 13 bases left in between. In germline, CDR1 is MNHNS, CDR2 SASEGT. This CDR3 contains 14 residues. In nucleotides, the CDR3 is TGTGCCAGCAGTTTAACCCCAGGGAAAGAGACCCAGTACTTC. It specifies CASSLTPGKETQYF.

This chain links TRBV6-5 with TRBJ2-3; no definite D call. Germline CDR1 and CDR2: MNHEY and SVGAGI. This CDR3 has 12 amino acids. V was cut by 9 bases and J by 4 bases, with 11 bases left in between. CDR3 protein: CASIEFPDTQYF. CDR3 DNA: TGTGCCAGTATAGAGTTTCCAGATACGCAGTATTTT.

The V gene is TRBV2, the J gene TRBJ1-5, with TRBD1 matching 7 bases. Germline V gene lookup returns CDR1 SNHLY and CDR2 FYNNEI. This CDR3 has 13 amino acids. V lost 5 bases to trimming and J lost 5 bases; unmatched junction nucleotides: 3. CDR3 bases: TGTGCCAGCAGTATTACAGGGGATCAGCCCCAGCATTTT. This encodes CASSITGDQPQHF.

The gene calls are TRBV27 and TRBJ2-1; 11 bases line up with TRBD2. The CDR3 length is 16 residues. Trimming cost V 5 bases and J 4 bases; bases outside gene matches: 7. Germline V gene sequence: CDR1 MNHEY, CDR2 SMNVEV (reference sequence). The CDR3 loop is CASSTYSGRVYNEQFF. CDR3 sequence (DNA): TGTGCCAGCAGTACTTATAGCGGGAGGGTTTACAATGAGCAGTTCTTC.

The rearrangement links TRBV5-5 to TRBJ2-1, with TRBD1 identical over 12 bases. Germline lookup yields CDR1 SGHKS and CDR2 YYEKEE (reference sequence). V gave up 3 bases and J gave up 7 bases; unmatched junction bases: 8. The CDR3 has 16 residues. CDR3 in amino acids: CASSWRGTGGLNEQFF. In DNA form, the CDR3 reads TGTGCCAGCAGCTGGAGGGGGACAGGGGGCTTAAATGAGCAGTTCTTC.

The V gene is TRBV20-1, the J gene TRBJ2-5; D gene uncertain. Trimming left V 3 bases short and J 3 bases short, with 5 bases between. Germline V gene data show CDR1 as DFQATT and CDR2 as SNEGSKA (reference sequence). The CDR3 runs 11 residues. CDR3 protein: CSASLKETQYF. CDR3 DNA sequence: TGCAGTGCTAGTTTAAAAGAGACCCAGTACTTC.

This clone occurred once. DNA for the CDR3: TGTGCCAGCAGCACGGGGACTAGCGGGAGTGGTGGGAATGAGCAGTTCTTC. This gives the protein CASSTGTSGSGGNEQFF. The rearrangement joins TRBV9 to TRBJ2-1, with 14 bases lining up with TRBD2. The V and J ends lost 4 bases and 7 bases, in that order; junction bases with no gene match: 10. This CDR3 has 17 amino acids. Germline lookup yields CDR1 SGDLS and CDR2 YYNGEE.

The chain joins TRBV7-8 to TRBJ1-1, with 8 bases matching TRBD1. V lost 1 base and J lost 6; bases outside the gene matches: 4. The CDR3 runs to 14 residues. CDR1 SGHVS and CDR2 FQNEAQ come from the germline V gene. CDR3 coding DNA: TGTGCCAGCAGCTTAGTGCAGGGGGCCGCTGAAGCTTTCTTT. As protein: CASSLVQGAAEAFF.

V and J are TRBV7-9 and TRBJ1-1, with D possibly matching TRBD1 (6 bases). The CDR3 contains 16 residues. The germline V gene has CDR1 SEHNR and CDR2 FQNEAQ (reference sequence). V lost 5 bases to trimming and J lost 1 base, with 17 bases between them. In DNA, the CDR3 is TGTGCCAGCAGCAGAGGAACAGGGCCTTCGAACACTGAAGCTTTCTTT. Translated: CASSRGTGPSNTEAFF.

A single count supports this clone. The CDR3: CASSYSRQGAGGYTF. CDR3 coding DNA: TGTGCCAGCAGTTACTCGAGACAGGGGGCGGGTGGCTACACCTTC. The chain is built from TRBV6-5 and TRBJ1-2, with 10 bases lining up with TRBD1. This CDR3 is 15 amino acids long. V shed 0 bases, J shed 7 bases, and the junction held 5 bases outside the gene matches. Germline V gene lookup returns CDR1 MNHEY and CDR2 SVGAGI.

This chain links TRBV5-1 with TRBJ2-5; no firm D call. Trimming pared 4 bases from V and 5 bases from J, leaving 12 bases between. The CDR3 is 13 amino acids. From germline, CDR1 is SGHRS and CDR2 YFSETQ. CDR3 sequence reads: CASSPRSRETQYF. In nucleotides, the CDR3 is TGCGCCAGCAGCCCGAGGTCAAGGGAGACCCAGTACTTC.

The J gene is TRBJ2-7, the V gene TRBV19; 7 positions match TRBD2. Germline V gene data show CDR1 as LNHDA and CDR2 as SQIVND (reference sequence). Germline trimming cut 3 bases from V and 3 bases from J; bases unmatched to any gene: 14. CDR3 length equals 17 residues. Here the CDR3 reads CASSIRVGGNGNYEQYF. DNA for the CDR3: TGTGCCAGTAGTATTCGGGTGGGGGGGAATGGAAACTACGAGCAGTACTTC.

The J gene is TRBJ1-1, the V gene TRBV28; D ambiguous. Looked up from germline, CDR1 is MDHEN and CDR2 is SYDVKM. This CDR3 comprises 12 residues. Trimming took off 3 bases at V and 6 bases at J, with 8 bases between the two ends. CDR3 in DNA: TGTGCCAGCAGTTTGGCGGGGTCTGAAGCTTTCTTT. This encodes CASSLAGSEAFF.

The chain couples TRBV11-3 to TRBJ2-2; D might be TRBD2 (6 bases). The CDR3 has 14 residues. Trimming took off 5 bases at V and 6 bases at J, with 13 bases between the two ends. Germline V lookup: CDR1 SGHNT, CDR2 YENEEA. The CDR3 DNA is TGTGCCAGCAGCCCCACTCGGGGGTCCGGGGAGCTGTTTTTT. Its translation is CASSPTRGSGELFF.

The chain employs TRBV2 and TRBJ2-2; 11 bases agree with TRBD2. V was clipped by 4 bases and J by 7 bases; unmatched bases: 5. The CDR3 length is 15 residues. Germline CDR1 and CDR2: SNHLY and FYNNEI. As DNA, the CDR3 is TGTGCCAGCAGTGCCGGGACTAGCGGTTTCGGGGAGCTGTTTTTT. Encoded protein: CASSAGTSGFGELFF.

The CDR3 DNA follows: TGCGCCAGCAGCTTGGGACAGCCCGCTGAAGCTTTCTTT. This encodes CASSLGQPAEAFF. The chain combines TRBV5-1 with TRBJ1-1, with a weak D call TRBD1 (5 bases). V gave up 0 bases and J gave up 6 bases, with 9 bases separating them. Germline V CDR1 and CDR2: SGHRS, YFSETQ. The CDR3 is made up of 13 amino acids.

The J gene is TRBJ1-1, the V gene TRBV30, with 8 nucleotides matching TRBD1. After removal of 3 bases from V and 6 bases from J, the junction contained 6 bases not matched to a gene. Per germline, CDR1 GTSNPN and CDR2 SVGIG (reference sequence). The CDR3 extends over 13 amino acids. CDR3 sequence reads: CAWSSQGVAEAFF. In DNA form, the CDR3 reads TGTGCCTGGAGCTCACAGGGGGTCGCTGAAGCTTTCTTT. Based on the CDR3 plus reference TRBV30 and TRBJ1-1, the full variable domain is SQTIHQWPATLVQPVGSPLSLECTVEGTSNPNLYWYRQAAGRGLQLLFYSVGIGQISSEVPQNLSASRPQDRQFILSSKKLLLSDSGFYLCAWSSQGVAEAFFGQGTRLTVV.

This chain uses TRBV7-6 with TRBJ2-2, with D possibly TRBD2 on 6 matching bases. V shed 3 bases and J shed 4 bases, with 12 bases lying between them. In germline, CDR1 is SGHVS, CDR2 FNYEAQ. The CDR3 has 15 residues. CDR3 sequence (DNA): TGTGCCAGCAGCTTGTCCGAGACTAGCACCGGGGAGCTGTTTTTT. This encodes CASSLSETSTGELFF.

The rearrangement joins TRBV10-2 to TRBJ2-5; 7 bases match TRBD1. The DNA end favors TRBJ2-7, so the J call may be wrong. This CDR3 region has 14 residues. Germline CDR1 WSHSY, CDR2 SAAADI. The CDR3 nucleotides read TGCGCCAGTTTACAGGGGTTCTACTCCTACGAGCAGTACTTC. This translates into CASLQGFYSYEQYF.

V and J are TRBV6-1 and TRBJ1-2; D might be TRBD1 (5 bases). Trimming shortened V by 3 bases and J by 5 bases, and 13 bases separated the two germline ends. CDR3 length: 14 residues. Germline V lookup: CDR1 MNHNS, CDR2 SASEGT. The CDR3 protein is CASSDADRRYGYTF. Written as DNA, the CDR3 is TGTGCCAGCAGTGACGCCGACAGAAGATATGGCTACACCTTC.

The CDR3 region is CASSGELAGPREQYF. The CDR3 coding sequence is TGCGCCAGCAGCGGGGAATTAGCGGGGCCTAGGGAGCAGTACTTC. V usage is TRBV5-1 and J usage is TRBJ2-7, with 8 bases identical to TRBD2. This CDR3 region has 15 residues. CDR1 and CDR2 (germline): SGHRS, YFSETQ. V shed 4 bases and J 7 bases; nucleotides not matched to a gene: 13.

This chain links TRBV29-1 with TRBJ2-1, with D tentatively TRBD2 (5 bases). This CDR3 has 12 residues. The V gene's germline CDR1 is SQVTM and CDR2 ANQGSEA. Deletions cut 5 bases from V and 4 bases from J, with 9 bases between. The CDR3 DNA reads TGCAGCGTTCCTCGGGGATACAATGAGCAGTTCTTC. Translating gives CSVPRGYNEQFF.

The rearrangement joins TRBV10-3 to TRBJ1-1; unclear D gene. CDR1 and CDR2 (germline): ENHRY, SYGVKD. The CDR3 has 11 amino acids. V was trimmed by 5 bases and J by 4 bases, leaving 5 bases between them. CDR3 in DNA: TGTGCCATCAGTCGGGGCACTGAAGCTTTCTTT. Residues: CAISRGTEAFF.

CDR3 sequence: CAWSLQGAGPPPLQPQHF. The CDR3 DNA sequence: TGTGCCTGGAGTCTACAGGGGGCTGGACCCCCCCCTCTTCAGCCCCAGCATTTT. The chain carries TRBV30 and TRBJ1-5; 9 bases fit TRBD1. The V and J ends lost 2 bases and 6 bases, in that order; junction bases with no gene match: 17. From germline, CDR1 is GTSNPN and CDR2 SVGIG (reference sequence). The length of the CDR3 is 18 residues.

Only one count was recorded for this clone. The chain links TRBV21-1 to TRBJ2-7; the table's D call, TRBD2, has no DNA check behind it. TRBV21-1 is described as a pseudogene. CDR3 length: 14 amino acids. The DNA of the CDR3 is TGTGCCAGCAGCCACGGTTCAAGGGAGTACGAGCAGTACTTC. Residues: CASSHGSREYEQYF.